This TCR beta chain comes out of a study of cytomegalovirus exposure and HLA in healthy donors (dated by TCRdb to about 2017). Background for the entire study: In an earlier analysis of 550 to 750 of the donors, 250 to 350 Gb of sequence data and 90 million to 130 million unique TCR beta sequences from some 170 million T cells were reported. Besides the first cohort of approximately 710 subjects, a separate validation cohort made up of around 120 different subjects was used. The study profiled the T cell repertoires of about 640 subjects by immunosequencing and related them to cytomegalovirus serostatus. A later genetic analysis used genome-wide SNP genotypes for about three fifths of the 666 donors, treating that subset as a discovery cohort. Donor age, sex, ethnicity and CMV serostatus were collected together with the repertoire data. About 280 gigabases of sequencing data and approximately 84 million unique TCR sequences were included in an early release covering about 700 HLA-typed donors. To study patterns of TCR occurrence, a later analysis re-analyzed previously published TCR beta repertoires from more than 550 donors and added high-resolution HLA genotyping. Among almost 400 genotyped donors of the cohort, an average of around 240,000 unique TCR beta nucleotide sequences were sequenced per donor, around 20% of them non-productive. High-throughput TCR immunosequencing, statistical association of individual TCRs with disease status, and machine learning were combined to predict cytomegalovirus infection status. The genetic ancestry cluster associated with self-reported Caucasian donors included about 81% of the roughly 360 genotyped donors. An earlier analysis of several hundred of the donors applied high-throughput TCR beta sequencing to assess whether each TCR beta V gene segment acted as functional or pseudogenic. Every discovery cohort repertoire had been produced on one sequencing platform. The study aimed to test whether cataloging public T cell receptors could reveal signatures of past pathogen exposure. HLA typing covered class I and class II loci at four-digit resolution. Rather than using new phenotypic data, the later analysis identified candidate immune exposures from TCR beta sequences and from how often those sequences occurred across donors. Because of strong linkage in the cohort, five DR-DQ haplotypes were treated as single units for association and clustering. Typing coverage varied by locus: about 620-630 donors for A, B, C, DRB1 and DQB1; roughly 520 for DQA1; about 570 for DPA1; about 450 for DPB1. Here is what the overall study found, with its caveats: In vitro tests confirmed that a few of the cytomegalovirus-associated TCR beta chains recognize cytomegalovirus antigens. A later analysis reported that several top co-occurrence clusters appeared linked to parvovirus B19, influenza, CMV and Epstein-Barr virus. At a false discovery rate of 0.05, a later analysis linked 16,951 TCR beta sequences to specific HLA alleles. Broadly in line with IMGT annotations, most TCR beta V segments showed up in productive rearrangements about 90% or about 30% of the time in an earlier analysis of approximately 640 of the donors. Presence/absence analyses assumed roughly uniform sequencing depth across donors, an assumption that may not hold. Linkage disequilibrium might explain the correlated functional status among segregating V segments, but an unknown experimental factor could not be ruled out. The classifier was reported to diagnose cytomegalovirus status with high specificity and sensitivity in both the original and validation cohorts. Most CMV-associated TCR beta chains appeared to be HLA-restricted in a later analysis, and the HLA associations seemed to be driven largely by CMV exposure. A later genetic analysis associated a missense DCLRE1C variant with V-gene and J-gene trimming of TCR beta chains, and an independent cohort replicated the association. When HLA alleles, especially DR and DQ, strongly co-occurred, TCR associations were difficult to assign to individual alleles. Across donors, most TCR sequences were observed very rarely, whereas some public TCRs were present in many individuals. A further reported finding was that TCR beta sequences accurately predicted the HLA-A and HLA-B alleles for most subjects in the first cohort. In the study, some 180 TCR beta chains were listed as associated with cytomegalovirus. In a later analysis, HLA-associated TCR beta chains were found to be more clonally expanded and to have lower generation probabilities than equally common non-associated chains. The cohort was sequenced for TCR beta chains only, and without alpha or paired-chain data the features that could be detected were limited. According to a later analysis, TCR association rates differed among HLA loci, with DRB1 alleles showing the most associated TCRs and HLA-C alleles showing the fewest. Some IMGT-functional V segments, including TRBV6-2 and TRBV6-3, could not be told apart with the 87-base-pair reads, so those segments were excluded. Because counts were too low, around 17 rarely observed V segments, including chromosome 9 orphons, were left out of the earlier analysis of 587 of the donors. Compared with the 666-donor mean, donors in an Asian-associated ancestry cluster had fewer N-insertions in productive TCRs, according to a later genetic analysis. The only immune exposure information available for the cohort was CMV serostatus. A cluster of highly shared sequence variants was judged likely to represent a technical artifact of the sequencing pipeline. According to the authors, the approach could potentially be generalized to other disease states and immunological phenotypes. Because some donors lacked HLA typing at each locus, the association tests relied only on the typed subset.

A note on this clone: The antigen it binds to is not known. Base qualities are not at hand, and no much larger clone is one base apart.

Based on the germline V gene, the CDR1 and CDR2 sequences are MDHEN and SYDVKM. The germline V end is reduced by 10 bases and the J end by 7 bases; junction bases left unmatched: 15. From its cysteine to its phenylalanine, the CDR3 spans 14 amino acids. The read is trimmed to its CDR3 DNA, 42 bases read in frame from base 1. The cohort was made up of approximately 670 healthy bone marrow donors. Cohort members were all nominally healthy when sampled, although unrecorded immune exposures were likely present. The donor was CMV seronegative and was included in the group of 352 seronegative cohort members. Every donor gave a peripheral blood sample, and the peripheral blood mononuclear cells from that sample were used for TCR beta sequencing. Genomic DNA was extracted from the blood cell samples with the Qiagen DNeasy Blood Extraction Kit. The method was the immunoSEQ multiplex PCR assay. For the multiplex PCR, a mixture combining 60 forward primers for TCR Vbeta segments and 13 reverse primers for TCR Jbeta segments was used. The CDR3 region of rearranged TCR beta genes was amplified from genomic DNA by a multiplex PCR assay. The Illumina HiSeq System was used to sequence the amplified TCR beta libraries as 87-base-pair reads. In the paper's pipeline: A later analysis counted tens of millions of unique TCR beta chains across the 700 or so repertoires, and 9.5 million to 11 million of these chains were shared by at least two donors. Raw reads were error-corrected and collapsed into unique sequences by a nearest-neighbor algorithm in which closely related sequences were merged to remove PCR and sequencing errors. V, D and J gene segments were assigned by aligning CDR3 sequences to IMGT reference sequences. For a sequence to be retained, at least a six-nucleotide match to both a V gene segment and a J gene segment was required. A rearrangement counted as productive if the CDR3 had no stop codons and remained in frame with V and J, and every other rearrangement counted as non-productive. CDR3 was defined by IMGT convention, running from the second conserved V-encoded cysteine to the conserved J-encoded phenylalanine. In an earlier analysis of around 600 of the donors, sequences lacking an unambiguous match to a single V gene segment were excluded. In an earlier analysis of 450 to 700 of the donors, V segments were called functional above 56.7% productive rearrangements and were called segregating when the between-donor standard deviation exceeded 5%. To diagnose cytomegalovirus status from the catalog of TCR beta chain sequences, a statistical classification framework was built. A later analysis assigned V and J genes by comparing TCR nucleotide sequences with IMGT/GENE-DB human TR gene sequences. In a later analysis, CDR3 sequences and most-parsimonious VDJ recombination scenarios were assigned using the TCRdist pipeline. A later analysis defined each TCR beta chain by its CDR3 amino acid sequence plus V-gene family, and excluded reads lacking a unique V-gene family. In a later analysis, 450 to 600 highly shared, low-generation-probability nucleotide sequences were removed to address suspected cross-contamination and a sequencing artifact. In a later analysis, a clonal expansion index for each public chain was calculated from normalized within-repertoire ranks of inferred template counts. In a later analysis, generation probabilities were computed using a VDJ recombination model fitted to out-of-frame rearrangements, and the results were checked against IGoR. In a later analysis, TCR-TCR, TCR-HLA and TCR-CMV co-occurrence was scored with hypergeometric tests, and a repertoire-size bias correction was applied to TCR pairs. In a later analysis, false discovery rates were estimated by permuting HLA or CMV assignments 20 times. A later analysis grouped co-occurring TCRs with DBSCAN, adding TCRdist sequence similarity when clustering within HLA-allele-positive subsets. Repertoires with fewer than 30,000 or more than 120,000 public chains, plus five repertoires with anomalous nucleotide sharing, were excluded from co-occurrence clustering. Entries here come from immuneACCESS through TCRdb and include only in-frame sequences with V and J called. Some clones fail to appear in such tables; in the studies checked, an unresolved V gene covers under half of the shortfall, and the cause of the remainder is unknown. Clone size and the V and J calls come from that table; the DNA yielded D and trimming. In all, the sample holds about 160,000 clones, and roughly 80% of those were seen once. Together, the top ten hold around 3.1% of the sample.

Rearrangement joined TRBV28 to TRBJ1-1; 7 middle bases align to TRBD1. The receptor comes from a woman aged 40 to 49 in good health and CMV-seronegative. The specimen sequenced was PBMCs. The CDR3 amino acid sequence is: CATSPTDRDIEAFF. The DNA sequence follows: TGTGCCACCTCCCCTACAGACAGGGACATTGAAGCTTTCTTT.